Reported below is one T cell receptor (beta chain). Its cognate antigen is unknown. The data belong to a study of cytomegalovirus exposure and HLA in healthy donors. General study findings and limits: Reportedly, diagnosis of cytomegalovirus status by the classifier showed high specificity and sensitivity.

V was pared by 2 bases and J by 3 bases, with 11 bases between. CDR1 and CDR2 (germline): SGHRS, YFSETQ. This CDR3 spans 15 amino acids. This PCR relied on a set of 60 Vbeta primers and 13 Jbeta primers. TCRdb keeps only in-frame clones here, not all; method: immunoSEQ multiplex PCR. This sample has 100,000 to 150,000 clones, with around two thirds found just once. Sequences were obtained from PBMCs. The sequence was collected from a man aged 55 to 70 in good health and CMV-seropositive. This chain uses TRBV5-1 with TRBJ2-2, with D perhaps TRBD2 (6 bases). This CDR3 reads CASSLTGEDTGELFF. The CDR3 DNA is TGCGCCAGCAGCTTAACGGGGGAAGACACCGGGGAGCTGTTTTTT.